This TCR beta chain was identified during a study of identical twins. The study, taken as a whole, reports: Modelling underestimated the level of out-of-frame TCR alpha sharing observed in monozygotic twins.

As regards this clonotype: Its antigen is still unknown.

TCRdb reprocessed the 5' RACE reads via MiXCR and lists one record per CDR3 protein. The table lists a few hundred thousand distinct CDR3 sequences, more than 20% of them singletons, with 2.9% in the top ten. Trimming removed 0 bases from V and 5 bases from J, with 10 bases in between. This CDR3 is built from 14 residues. Germline V gene sequence: CDR1 LGHDT, CDR2 YNNKEL (reference sequence). The same sample was also studied in work on T cells expressing NK-cell markers. According to that study: CD3+CD56+NKG2C+, CD3+CD56+NKG2C- and CD3+CD56-NKG2C+ T cells, once sorted, supplied the TCR beta repertoires. A few of the donors also had these clonotypes leading their CD3+CD56-NKG2C+ fraction.

The V call is TRBV3-1, the J call TRBJ2-5; D not certain. The origin of this receptor is a woman under 30 in good health. The sample comprised CD4+ T cells sorted from blood. DNA of the CDR3: TGTGCCAGCAGCCAAGATAGGTTCACGGAGACCCAGTACTTC. It encodes CASSQDRFTETQYF.